The 26 T cell receptor beta chains below come from one sample, sequenced in a study of cytomegalovirus exposure and HLA in healthy donors. The PCR had 60 Vbeta and 13 Jbeta primers. Sequencing was performed with immunoSEQ multiplex PCR; in TCRdb, only in-frame clones are kept and a portion is missing. Here the sample spans more than 90,000 clones, over 65% being singletons. The sample was PBMCs. Receptor source: a woman aged 45-60 years in good health and CMV-seropositive.

J is TRBJ2-2 and V is TRBV9; 9 bases match TRBD2. CDR1 SGDLS and CDR2 YYNGEE come from the germline V gene. The CDR3 has 17 amino acids. The V segment lost 0 bases and the J segment 2 bases; nucleotides outside the gene matches: 5. The CDR3 DNA is TGTGCCAGCAGCGTAGAAATAGCGGGAGTAAACACCGGGGAGCTGTTTTTT. Translated: CASSVEIAGVNTGELFF.

The chain employs TRBV6-4 and TRBJ2-7, with TRBD2 matching 11 bases. Per the germline V gene, CDR1 is MRHNA and CDR2 is SNTAGT. J lost 6 bases, V lost 0 bases, and 4 bases had no gene match. The length of the CDR3 is 15 residues. Written as DNA, the CDR3 is TGTGCCAGCAGTGACTCCGAACTAGCGGGGGTCGAGCAGTACTTC. It yields the protein CASSDSELAGVEQYF.

This chain connects TRBV29-1 to TRBJ2-5; 14 bases align to TRBD2. The germline CDR1 and CDR2 sequences are SQVTM and ANQGSEA. This CDR3 region has 17 residues. The V segment lost 3 bases and the J segment 4 bases; nucleotides outside the gene matches: 10. The CDR3 is CSVDAGLAGETRETQYF. The CDR3 DNA is TGCAGCGTTGATGCGGGACTAGCGGGAGAAACAAGAGAGACCCAGTACTTC. The variable domain in full, completed from reference TRBV29-1 and TRBJ2-5, reads SAVISQKPSRDICQRGTSLTIQCQVDSQVTMMFWYRQQPGQSLTLIATANQGSEATYESGFVIDKFPISRPNLTFSTLTVSNMSPEDSSIYLCSVDAGLAGETRETQYFGPGTRLLVL.

The chain uses TRBV15 and TRBJ2-7; tentatively, D is TRBD2 (6 bases). Trimming took off 6 bases at V and 5 bases at J, with 14 bases between the two ends. There are 13 residues in the CDR3. Germline V lookup: CDR1 LNHNV, CDR2 YYDKDF (reference sequence). CDR3 nucleotides: TGTGCCACCAGGGAGACGGGGGAAAACGAGCAGTACTTC. Translating it yields CATRETGENEQYF. The complete variable domain, with remaining parts taken from reference TRBV15 and TRBJ2-7, reads DAMVIQNPRYQVTQFGKPVTLSCSQTLNHNVMYWYQQKSSQAPKLLFHYYDKDFNNEADTPDNFQSRRPNTSFCFLDIRSPGLGDTAMYLCATRETGENEQYFGPGTRLTVT.

The chain recombines TRBV27 with TRBJ2-7, with 9 bases fitting TRBD1. CDR1 MNHEY and CDR2 SMNVEV come from the germline V gene (reference sequence). The length of the CDR3 is 16 residues. V shed 2 bases and J 0 bases; nucleotides not matched to a gene: 5. CDR3 DNA: TGTGCCAGCAGTTTACTAGGACAGGGGAGCTCCTACGAGCAGTACTTC. It encodes CASSLLGQGSSYEQYF.

This chain links TRBV4-2 with TRBJ1-5; the match to TRBD1 covers 7 bases. Trimming removed 3 bases from V and 5 bases from J; junction bases left unmatched: 13. The CDR3 spans 17 residues. Germline values: CDR1 LGHNA, CDR2 YNFKEQ. For the CDR3, the DNA is TGTGCCAGCAGCCACACCGTAGACAGGGTTGATGATCAGCCCCAGCATTTT. Residues: CASSHTVDRVDDQPQHF.

This clone was seen more than once but under ten times. The chain joins TRBV7-2 to TRBJ1-2; D perhaps matches TRBD1 (5 bases). Germline V gene data show CDR1 as SGHTA and CDR2 as FQGNSA. CDR3 length: 16 amino acids. V was cut by 3 bases and J by 0 bases, with 14 bases left in between. CDR3 residues: CASSFRQKPTNYGYTF. CDR3 sequence (DNA): TGTGCCAGCAGCTTTCGACAGAAACCAACTAACTATGGCTACACCTTC. Using reference TRBV7-2 and TRBJ1-2 for the parts outside the CDR3, the full variable domain is GAGVSQSPSNKVTEKGKDVELRCDPISGHTALYWYRQSLGQGLEFLIYFQGNSAPDKSGLPSDRFSAERTGGSVSTLTIQRTQQEDSAVYLCASSFRQKPTNYGYTFGSGTRLTVV.

This clone came up once. The junction and the germline gene differ at one end; a read error may be behind it. The chain joins TRBV7-9 to TRBJ2-5; 7 bases agree with TRBD2. The germline gives CDR1 SEHNR, CDR2 FQNEAQ (reference sequence). The CDR3 length is 14 residues. The CDR3 DNA reads as TGTGCCAGCAGGTTAGGGGAGGGCCGGCCCCCCCGGCACTTC. Protein product: CASRLGEGRPPRHF.

V usage is TRBV5-1 and J usage is TRBJ2-5; no clear D. The CDR3 spans 12 residues. Germline loops: CDR1 SGHRS, CDR2 YFSETQ. V dropped 4 bases and J dropped 1 base, with 5 bases sitting between them. The CDR3 DNA sequence: TGCGCCAGCAGCCCCTTCCAAGAGACCCAGTACTTC. Its translation is CASSPFQETQYF.

This sequence joins TRBV7-2 and TRBJ2-5; 7 bases align to TRBD1. From germline, CDR1 is SGHTA and CDR2 FQGNSA. The ends lost 8 bases at V and 4 bases at J; junction bases unmatched: 7. The CDR3 has 13 residues. CDR3 coding DNA: TGTGCCAGCCGCGACAGGGTTCGAGAGACCCAGTACTTC. Its translation: CASRDRVRETQYF.

This clone has a handful of counts. The chain joins TRBV27 to TRBJ1-4; the D gene is possibly TRBD1 (6 bases). Germline V CDR1 and CDR2: MNHEY, SMNVEV (reference sequence). The CDR3 runs 14 residues. The V end was cut by 2 bases, the J end by 6 bases, with 10 bases between. CDR3 loop: CASSLQGYDEKLFF. CDR3 DNA sequence: TGTGCCAGCAGTTTACAGGGGTACGATGAAAAACTGTTTTTT. Together with reference TRBV27 and TRBJ1-4, the CDR3 gives the full variable domain: EAQVTQNPRYLITVTGKKLTVTCSQNMNHEYMSWYRQDPGLGLRQIYYSMNVEVTDKGDVPEGYKVSRKEKRNFPLILESPSPNQTSLYFCASSLQGYDEKLFFGSGTQLSVL.

This clone turned up a few times. V is TRBV11-3 and J is TRBJ1-1; 7 bases map to TRBD1. CDR1 is SGHNT, CDR2 YENEEA, per germline. The ends lost 5 bases at V and 6 bases at J; junction bases unmatched: 6. This CDR3 contains 13 residues. The DNA of the CDR3 is TGTGCCAGCAGCCCCGAGGGGGCGGCTGAAGCTTTCTTT. Amino acids: CASSPEGAAEAFF.

This chain connects TRBV7-2 to TRBJ1-3, with TRBD1 matching 11 bases. V gave up 4 bases and J gave up 4 bases; unmatched junction bases: 0. From germline, CDR1 is SGHTA and CDR2 FQGNSA. This CDR3 is built from 14 residues. The CDR3 nucleotides read TGTGCCAGCAGCTGGACAGGGGGCGGAAACACCATATATTTT. It yields the protein CASSWTGGGNTIYF.

This chain joins TRBV5-6 and TRBJ1-6; 8 positions match TRBD1. The germline gives CDR1 SGHDT, CDR2 YYEEEE. The CDR3 spans 15 residues. V lost 2 bases and J lost 5; bases outside the gene matches: 3. DNA of the CDR3: TGTGCCAGCAGCTTCGGGACAGGCGATAATTCACCCCTCCACTTT. This gives the protein CASSFGTGDNSPLHF.

The chain carries TRBV18 and TRBJ2-5; 10 nucleotides match TRBD2. The V and J ends lost 0 bases and 1 base, in that order; junction bases with no gene match: 8. The CDR3 totals 18 residues. CDR1 KGHSH and CDR2 LQKENI come from the germline V gene. The CDR3 DNA reads TGTGCCAGCTCACCACCCCAGGGACTAGCGAGGCTCCAAGAGACCCAGTACTTC. Its translation is CASSPPQGLARLQETQYF.

The chain employs TRBV4-3 and TRBJ2-2, with 9 bases fitting TRBD1. Germline-derived CDR1 and CDR2 are LGHNA and YSLEER. There are 16 residues in the CDR3. V shed 0 bases, J shed 6 bases, and the junction held 5 bases outside the gene matches. The CDR3 protein is CASSQDKRQGAGELFF. CDR3 DNA: TGCGCCAGCAGCCAAGATAAGCGACAGGGGGCCGGGGAGCTGTTTTTT.

This clone was counted only a few times. The chain combines TRBV7-2 with TRBJ1-6, with 11 nucleotides matching TRBD1. The CDR3 covers 12 residues. Germline V CDR1 and CDR2: SGHTA, FQGNSA. Unmatched junction bases numbered 1, after V lost 8 bases and J lost 10 bases. The CDR3 region is CASGQGASPLHF. CDR3 nucleotide sequence: TGTGCCAGCGGACAGGGGGCCTCACCCCTCCACTTT.

The chain combines TRBV30 with TRBJ1-1; tentative D call: TRBD1 (5 bases). CDR3 length equals 18 residues. Trimming removed 2 bases at V and 0 bases at J, with 22 bases between. CDR1 and CDR2 (germline): GTSNPN, SVGIG (reference sequence). CDR3 nucleotide sequence: TGTGCCTGGAGTTCCGCAGACAGACCTATGAGGATGAACACTGAAGCTTTCTTT. Its protein is CAWSSADRPMRMNTEAFF. The entire variable domain, with the rest obtained from reference TRBV30 and TRBJ1-1, is as follows: SQTIHQWPATLVQPVGSPLSLECTVEGTSNPNLYWYRQAAGRGLQLLFYSVGIGQISSEVPQNLSASRPQDRQFILSSKKLLLSDSGFYLCAWSSADRPMRMNTEAFFGQGTRLTVV.

The chain combines TRBV10-2 with TRBJ1-1; 8 bases line up with TRBD1. V was clipped by 6 bases and J by 1 base; unmatched bases: 4. This CDR3 is built from 14 residues. Germline V CDR1 and CDR2: WSHSY, SAAADI. The CDR3 region is CASSVGQGNTEAFF. The CDR3 DNA follows: TGCGCCAGCAGCGTTGGACAGGGGAACACTGAAGCTTTCTTT.

This rearrangement joins TRBV7-2 to TRBJ2-7, with D possibly being TRBD2 (6 bases). The germline V gene encodes CDR1 SGHTA and CDR2 FQGNSA. This CDR3 spans 16 amino acids. V lost 5 bases to trimming and J lost 1 base, with 18 bases between them. CDR3 bases: TGTGCCAGCAGCCCCCTTGTTGCGGGGAGTTCCTACGAGCAGTACTTC. Translation gives CASSPLVAGSSYEQYF.

The chain uses TRBV25-1 and TRBJ2-2, with D uncertain. The CDR3 has 17 residues. The germline CDR1 and CDR2 sequences are MGHDK and SYGVNS. The V and J ends lost 4 bases and 3 bases respectively, with 18 bases between them. CDR3 in DNA: TGTGCCAGCAGTGTTTTTAATGAACAACCCCACACCGGGGAGCTGTTTTTT. This translates into CASSVFNEQPHTGELFF.

The genes are TRBV27 and TRBJ1-1; D is ambiguous. This CDR3 contains 13 residues. Looked up from germline, CDR1 is MNHEY and CDR2 is SMNVEV (reference sequence). V lost 0 bases and J 5 bases, leaving 7 bases between the germline ends. The CDR3 DNA sequence: TGTGCCAGCAGTTTATCGACGAGGACTGAAGCTTTCTTT. Its translation: CASSLSTRTEAFF.

The genes are TRBV28 and TRBJ1-2; no reliable D call. The V gene's germline CDR1 is MDHEN and CDR2 SYDVKM. The V gene lost 11 bases and the J gene lost 10 bases, with 11 bases spanning the gap. This CDR3 comprises 9 residues. This CDR3 is CAGGENYTF. CDR3 coding DNA: TGTGCCGGCGGGGAAAACTACACCTTC.

The chain combines TRBV5-8 with TRBJ1-5; D possibly corresponds to TRBD1 (5 bases). The CDR3 spans 14 residues. Trimming cost V 2 bases and J 3 bases, with 9 bases left between them. CDR1 is SGHTS, CDR2 YDEGEE, per germline. The CDR3 sequence: CASSLRQYNQPQHF. In DNA, the CDR3 is TGTGCCAGCAGCTTACGACAGTACAATCAGCCCCAGCATTTT. Full variable domain (outside the CDR3, taken from reference TRBV5-8 and TRBJ1-5): EAGVTQSPTHLIKTRGQQATLRCSPISGHTSVYWYQQALGLGLQFLLWYDEGEERNRGNFPPRFSGRQFPNYSSELNVNALELEDSALYLCASSLRQYNQPQHFGDGTRLSIL.

The gene calls are TRBV7-2 and TRBJ2-7, with 12 bases matching TRBD2. Germline V lookup: CDR1 SGHTA, CDR2 FQGNSA. The CDR3 runs to 15 residues. The V and J ends lost 5 bases and 3 bases, in that order; junction bases with no gene match: 5. DNA of the CDR3: TGTGCCAGCAGCCAACTAGCGGGGGGCCTCTACGAGCAGTACTTC. Amino acids: CASSQLAGGLYEQYF.

V usage is TRBV7-9 and J usage is TRBJ2-1, with 11 bases matching TRBD2. This CDR3 spans 17 amino acids. Germline V CDR1 and CDR2: SEHNR, FQNEAQ (reference sequence). After removal of 0 bases from V and 8 bases from J, the junction contained 9 bases not matched to a gene. CDR3 coding DNA: TGTGCCAGCAGCTTAGCGCGTCTAGCGGGAGGAGACGATGAGCAGTTCTTC. It is translated as CASSLARLAGGDDEQFF.